The present T cell receptor beta chain was sequenced within a study of blood T cell repertoires in COVID-19. Across the study: The analysed material was cDNA or gDNA that came from T cells, B-cell-depleted T cells, or PBMCs.

The germline V and J ends were trimmed by 2 bases and 4 bases, with 6 bases remaining between them. The CDR3 spans 13 residues. Germline V CDR1 and CDR2: MDHEN, SYDVKM. Authors' data handling: Estimation of nucleated cell counts was performed using reference gene primer amplification. Data came from immunoSEQ multiplex PCR; TCRdb stores just in-frame clones and leaves some out. D and trimming come from the DNA, and the V and J calls and clone size come from that table. Of approximately 200,000 clones listed, roughly nine tenths were seen once; the top ten hold 1.9%. The sequencing input was peripheral blood. This chain links TRBV28 with TRBJ1-5; no reliable D call. The clonotype originates from a middle-aged man with active or convalescent COVID-19. CDR3 amino acids: CASSLSGNQPQHF. The CDR3 nucleotides are TGTGCCAGCAGTTTAAGCGGGAATCAGCCCCAGCATTTT.